Below are 23 T cell receptor beta chains sequenced from a single sample in a study of T cell responses to AZD1222 COVID-19 vaccine. Assay: immunoSEQ multiplex PCR; the TCRdb copy retains only in-frame clones and omits some. The repertoire holds roughly 100,000 clones, around 76% seen once, with 5% in the top ten. Sequencing was performed on peripheral blood, taken on day 0 of AZD1222 vaccination. The receptor source for this set is an adult in good health.

Comment on this clone: A read error may account for a junction end that differs from germline. The chain joins TRBV11-2 to TRBJ1-1; the D is unclear. The CDR3 has 13 amino acids. The germline gives CDR1 SGHAT, CDR2 FQNNGV. The CDR3 loop reads CASSLDTNTEAFF. The CDR3 DNA follows: TGTGCCAGCAGCCTAGACACGAACACTGAAGCTTTCTTT.

The chain couples TRBV6-1 to TRBJ1-1; maybe TRBD1 (6 bases). Germline V gives CDR1 MNHNS, CDR2 SASEGT. Trimming took 3 bases from V and 2 from J, leaving 10 bases between them. The CDR3 is 14 residues long. CDR3 sequence reads: CASSEPGQNTEAFF. DNA for the CDR3: TGTGCCAGCAGTGAGCCGGGACAAAACACTGAAGCTTTCTTT.

The chain is built from TRBV5-1 and TRBJ1-1; 7 bases are a match to TRBD1. V shed 4 bases, J shed 4 bases, and the junction held 13 bases outside the gene matches. The CDR3 extends over 16 amino acids. Germline lookup yields CDR1 SGHRS and CDR2 YFSETQ. The CDR3 region is CASSPHDLTGLTEAFF. Here the CDR3 DNA reads TGCGCCAGCAGCCCGCATGATTTGACAGGGCTCACTGAAGCTTTCTTT.

This chain uses TRBV30 with TRBJ1-1; 8 bases map to TRBD1. The CDR3 is 13 residues long. V lost 8 bases, J lost 7 bases, and 12 bases stayed unmatched. Looked up from germline, CDR1 is GTSNPN and CDR2 is SVGIG (reference sequence). The CDR3 loop reads CAQDRVGHFEAFF. DNA for the CDR3: TGTGCCCAGGACAGGGTGGGACACTTTGAAGCTTTCTTT.

The J gene is TRBJ1-3, the V gene TRBV9; D is unresolved. Trimming took 2 bases from V and 0 from J, leaving 12 bases between them. CDR3 size: 16 residues. Germline lookup yields CDR1 SGDLS and CDR2 YYNGEE. CDR3: CASSVGIGPSGNTIYF. The DNA for the CDR3 is TGTGCCAGCAGCGTGGGTATAGGCCCCTCTGGAAACACCATATATTTT. Combining the CDR3 with reference TRBV9 and TRBJ1-3 gives the whole variable domain DSGVTQTPKHLITATGQRVTLRCSPRSGDLSVYWYQQSLDQGLQFLIQYYNGEERAKGNILERFSAQQFPDLHSELNLSSLELGDSALYFCASSVGIGPSGNTIYFGEGSWLTVV.

The genes are TRBV19 and TRBJ1-1; D unclear. The length of the CDR3 is 14 residues. With 3 bases removed from V and 0 bases from J, the gap between germline ends came to 8 bases. Germline values: CDR1 LNHDA, CDR2 SQIVND (reference sequence). CDR3 nucleotide sequence: TGTGCCAGTAGTATGGCGGCTATGAACACTGAAGCTTTCTTT. Residues: CASSMAAMNTEAFF.

This clone was counted once. The CDR3 nucleotides are TGTGCCAGCAGCTTCCCAGATACGCAGTATTTT. Residues: CASSFPDTQYF. The V gene is TRBV7-9, the J gene TRBJ2-3; unclear D gene. This CDR3 is 11 amino acids long. CDR1 is SEHNR and CDR2 is FQNEAQ in the germline V gene (reference sequence). Trimming pared 3 bases from V and 4 bases from J, leaving 2 bases between.

V usage is TRBV2 and J usage is TRBJ2-7; the match to TRBD1 covers 9 bases. The CDR3 has 15 residues. Germline CDR1 and CDR2: SNHLY and FYNNEI. Unmatched junction bases numbered 9, after V lost 8 bases and J lost 1 base. As DNA, the CDR3 is TGTGCCAGCGGTACAGGGGGCGCATTTTCCTACGAGCAGTACTTC. This sequence encodes CASGTGGAFSYEQYF. The full variable domain, with the rest looked up from reference TRBV2 and TRBJ2-7, is EPEVTQTPSHQVTQMGQEVILRCVPISNHLYFYWYRQILGQKVEFLVSFYNNEISEKSEIFDDQFSVERPDGSNFTLKIRSTKLEDSAMYFCASGTGGAFSYEQYFGPGTRLTVT.

This chain uses TRBV2 with TRBJ2-4; perhaps TRBD2 as D (7 bases). Per the germline V gene, CDR1 is SNHLY and CDR2 is FYNNEI. The CDR3 has 16 residues. V was pared by 6 bases and J by 0 bases, with 15 bases between. CDR3 coding DNA: TGTGCCAGCAGAAGGGAGGGGGAGGTAGCCAAAAACATTCAGTACTTC. It codes for CASRREGEVAKNIQYF.

J is TRBJ1-5 and V is TRBV19, with a tentative D call TRBD1 (5 bases). CDR3 length: 15 amino acids. V was trimmed by 7 bases and J by 2 bases, leaving 15 bases between them. Germline V gene data show CDR1 as LNHDA and CDR2 as SQIVND (reference sequence). The DNA for the CDR3 is TGTGCCAGTACCTTTAACCGGGGACGCAATCAGCCCCAGCATTTT. It yields the protein CASTFNRGRNQPQHF.

The chain employs TRBV4-3 and TRBJ2-7; D gene unclear. Trimming removed 4 bases at V and 5 bases at J, with 18 bases between. Germline CDR1 is LGHNA and CDR2 is YSLEER. The CDR3 has 15 residues. As DNA, the CDR3 is TGCGCCAGCAGCCCAGGAGTTCAATGGACGAACGAGCAGTACTTC. Its protein is CASSPGVQWTNEQYF.

The gene calls are TRBV7-9 and TRBJ1-3; D is uncertain. V lost 5 bases, J lost 4 bases, and 15 bases lay in between. Germline assignment: CDR1 SEHNR and CDR2 FQNEAQ (reference sequence). The CDR3 is made up of 15 amino acids. As DNA, the CDR3 is TGTGCCAGCAGCCTACCGGTGGTCGCCGGAAACACCATATATTTT. Its translation is CASSLPVVAGNTIYF.

V usage is TRBV4-3 and J usage is TRBJ1-4, with TRBD1 matching 7 bases. The ends lost 4 bases at V and 8 bases at J; junction bases unmatched: 10. Germline V gene sequence: CDR1 LGHNA, CDR2 YSLEER. The CDR3 runs 15 residues. The CDR3 region is CASSPEGAGDEKLFF. CDR3 sequence (DNA): TGCGCCAGCAGCCCCGAGGGGGCAGGGGACGAAAAACTGTTTTTT.

The CDR3 region is CASSLLGQYGYTF. CDR3 nucleotide sequence: TGTGCCAGCAGCTTACTGGGACAGTATGGCTACACCTTC. The chain employs TRBV7-8 and TRBJ1-2; TRBD1 agrees at 7 bases. The V segment lost 2 bases and the J segment 5 bases; nucleotides outside the gene matches: 2. The CDR3 is 13 amino acids. The germline CDR1 and CDR2 sequences are SGHVS and FQNEAQ.

CDR3 in amino acids: CASSLWTGEETQYF. The CDR3 DNA follows: TGCGCCAGCAGCCTCTGGACAGGGGAAGAGACCCAGTACTTC. The chain joins TRBV5-1 to TRBJ2-5; 9 nucleotides line up with TRBD1. V was pared by 4 bases and J by 3 bases, with 4 bases of the junction left unmatched. Germline V CDR1 and CDR2: SGHRS, YFSETQ. The CDR3 length is 14 residues.

This chain uses TRBV10-3 with TRBJ2-3, with D perhaps being TRBD1 or TRBD2 (6 bases each). Germline CDR1 and CDR2: ENHRY and SYGVKD. Trimming stripped 2 bases from V and 2 bases from J, with 11 bases between. This CDR3 is built from 15 residues. This CDR3 is CAISEGRTDTDTQYF. CDR3 sequence (DNA): TGTGCCATCAGTGAGGGGAGGACAGACACAGATACGCAGTATTTT.

V and J are TRBV4-3 and TRBJ1-1; no definite D call. CDR3 length equals 13 residues. Germline V gene lookup returns CDR1 LGHNA and CDR2 YSLEER. V lost 4 bases and J lost 10, with 16 bases in between. For the CDR3, the DNA is TGCGCCAGCAGCCTTATGGGCTTTCCTGGAGCTTTCTTT. It specifies CASSLMGFPGAFF.

This chain connects TRBV29-1 to TRBJ1-1, with D unresolved. Germline values: CDR1 SQVTM, CDR2 ANQGSEA. The length of the CDR3 is 12 residues. V lost 1 base, J lost 0 bases, and 3 bases lay in between. The CDR3 DNA reads TGCAGCGTTGAAGGGGTGAACACTGAAGCTTTCTTT. Translation: CSVEGVNTEAFF. Looking up the rest from reference TRBV29-1 and TRBJ1-1 gives the full variable domain: SAVISQKPSRDICQRGTSLTIQCQVDSQVTMMFWYRQQPGQSLTLIATANQGSEATYESGFVIDKFPISRPNLTFSTLTVSNMSPEDSSIYLCSVEGVNTEAFFGQGTRLTVV.

The chain has TRBV20-1 and TRBJ2-3; no clear D. Per germline, CDR1 DFQATT and CDR2 SNEGSKA (reference sequence). With 4 bases removed from V and 5 bases from J, the gap between germline ends came to 7 bases. CDR3 size: 11 residues. The CDR3 spells CSAISRDTQYF. The CDR3 DNA is TGCAGTGCTATCTCCAGAGATACGCAGTATTTT.

The rearrangement uses TRBV4-3 and TRBJ1-2; 9 nucleotides agree with TRBD1. Trimming took 0 bases from V and 2 from J; bases not matched to a gene: 7. This CDR3 region has 17 residues. Germline V gene sequence: CDR1 LGHNA, CDR2 YSLEER. The CDR3 protein is CASSQERLGTGNYGYTF. CDR3 DNA: TGCGCCAGCAGCCAAGAAAGACTCGGGACAGGGAACTATGGCTACACCTTC.

This chain joins TRBV11-2 and TRBJ1-2, with TRBD1 matching 8 bases. The germline CDR1 and CDR2 sequences are SGHAT and FQNNGV. This CDR3 spans 13 amino acids. Trimming cost V 3 bases and J 8 bases; bases outside gene matches: 5. Here the CDR3 DNA reads TGTGCCAGCAGCTTCCAACAGGGGGACGGCTACACCTTC. This codes for CASSFQQGDGYTF. The variable domain in full, completed from reference TRBV11-2 and TRBJ1-2, reads EAGVAQSPRYKIIEKRQSVAFWCNPISGHATLYWYQQILGQGPKLLIQFQNNGVVDDSQLPKDRFSAERLKGVDSTLKIQPAKLEDSAVYLCASSFQQGDGYTFGSGTRLTVV.

The chain uses TRBV4-2 and TRBJ2-7, with TRBD2 matching 10 bases. The CDR3 extends over 16 amino acids. Germline loops: CDR1 LGHNA, CDR2 YNFKEQ. After removal of 1 base from V and 2 bases from J, the junction contained 5 bases not matched to a gene. The CDR3 sequence: CASSQGGTSVAYEQYF. For the CDR3, the DNA is TGTGCCAGCAGCCAAGGGGGGACTAGCGTTGCCTACGAGCAGTACTTC.

The chain carries TRBV6-5 and TRBJ1-3; D is perhaps TRBD1 (6 bases). The V end was cut by 6 bases, the J end by 7 bases, with 13 bases between. The CDR3 sequence is 13 residues long. Germline lookup yields CDR1 MNHEY and CDR2 SVGAGI. CDR3 sequence: CASRRTGSNTIYF. The CDR3 coding sequence is TGTGCCAGCAGACGAACAGGGAGTAACACCATATATTTT.